This T cell receptor beta chain was identified during a study of cytomegalovirus exposure and HLA in healthy donors. Study results and limitations: The later analysis indicated that the majority of CMV-associated TCR beta chains appeared HLA-restricted.

On this clone itself: What it recognizes is unknown.

V shed 0 bases, J shed 5 bases, and the junction held 9 bases outside the gene matches. Germline lookup yields CDR1 KGHSH and CDR2 LQKENI. The CDR3 totals 17 residues. The PCR had 60 Vbeta and 13 Jbeta primers. TCRdb's table, derived via immunoSEQ multiplex PCR, lists solely in-frame clones and lacks some. The data hold under 150,000 clones, with 78% observed a single time. Everyone who donated was a healthy bone marrow donor. Material for sequencing was PBMCs. This sequence was found in a woman aged 40 to 50 in good health and CMV-seropositive. The chain links TRBV18 to TRBJ2-1; 8 bases are a match to TRBD1. CDR3: CASSPPLGQDSDNEQFF. DNA for the CDR3: TGTGCCAGCTCACCACCTCTGGGACAGGATTCAGACAATGAGCAGTTCTTC. Looking up the rest from reference TRBV18 and TRBJ2-1 gives the full variable domain: NAGVMQNPRHLVRRRGQEARLRCSPMKGHSHVYWYRQLPEEGLKFMVYLQKENIIDESGMPKERFSAEFPKEGPSILRIQQVVRGDSAAYFCASSPPLGQDSDNEQFFGPGTRLTVL.